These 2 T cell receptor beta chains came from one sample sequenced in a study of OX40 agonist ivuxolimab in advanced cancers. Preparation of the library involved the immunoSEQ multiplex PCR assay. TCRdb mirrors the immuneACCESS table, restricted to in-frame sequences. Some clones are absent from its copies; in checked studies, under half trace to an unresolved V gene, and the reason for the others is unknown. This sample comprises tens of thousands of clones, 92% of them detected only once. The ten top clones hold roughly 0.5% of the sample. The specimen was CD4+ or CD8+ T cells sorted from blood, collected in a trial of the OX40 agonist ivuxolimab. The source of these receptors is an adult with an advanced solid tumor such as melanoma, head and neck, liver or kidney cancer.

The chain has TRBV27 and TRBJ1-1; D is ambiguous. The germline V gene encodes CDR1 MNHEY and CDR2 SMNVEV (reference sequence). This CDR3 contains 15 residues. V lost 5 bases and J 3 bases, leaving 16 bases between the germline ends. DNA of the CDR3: TGTGCCAGCAGTCGAGGCGCACTCCCTTACACTGAAGCTTTCTTT. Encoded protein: CASSRGALPYTEAFF.

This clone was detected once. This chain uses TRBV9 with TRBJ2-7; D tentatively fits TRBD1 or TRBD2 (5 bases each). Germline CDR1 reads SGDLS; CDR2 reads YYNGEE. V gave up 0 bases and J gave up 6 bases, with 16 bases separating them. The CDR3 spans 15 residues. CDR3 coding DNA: TGTGCCAGCAGCGTAGCAGCCGGGACCCTGAGCGAGCAGTACTTC. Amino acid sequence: CASSVAAGTLSEQYF. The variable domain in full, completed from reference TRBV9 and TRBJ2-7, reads DSGVTQTPKHLITATGQRVTLRCSPRSGDLSVYWYQQSLDQGLQFLIQYYNGEERAKGNILERFSAQQFPDLHSELNLSSLELGDSALYFCASSVAAGTLSEQYFGPGTRLTVT.